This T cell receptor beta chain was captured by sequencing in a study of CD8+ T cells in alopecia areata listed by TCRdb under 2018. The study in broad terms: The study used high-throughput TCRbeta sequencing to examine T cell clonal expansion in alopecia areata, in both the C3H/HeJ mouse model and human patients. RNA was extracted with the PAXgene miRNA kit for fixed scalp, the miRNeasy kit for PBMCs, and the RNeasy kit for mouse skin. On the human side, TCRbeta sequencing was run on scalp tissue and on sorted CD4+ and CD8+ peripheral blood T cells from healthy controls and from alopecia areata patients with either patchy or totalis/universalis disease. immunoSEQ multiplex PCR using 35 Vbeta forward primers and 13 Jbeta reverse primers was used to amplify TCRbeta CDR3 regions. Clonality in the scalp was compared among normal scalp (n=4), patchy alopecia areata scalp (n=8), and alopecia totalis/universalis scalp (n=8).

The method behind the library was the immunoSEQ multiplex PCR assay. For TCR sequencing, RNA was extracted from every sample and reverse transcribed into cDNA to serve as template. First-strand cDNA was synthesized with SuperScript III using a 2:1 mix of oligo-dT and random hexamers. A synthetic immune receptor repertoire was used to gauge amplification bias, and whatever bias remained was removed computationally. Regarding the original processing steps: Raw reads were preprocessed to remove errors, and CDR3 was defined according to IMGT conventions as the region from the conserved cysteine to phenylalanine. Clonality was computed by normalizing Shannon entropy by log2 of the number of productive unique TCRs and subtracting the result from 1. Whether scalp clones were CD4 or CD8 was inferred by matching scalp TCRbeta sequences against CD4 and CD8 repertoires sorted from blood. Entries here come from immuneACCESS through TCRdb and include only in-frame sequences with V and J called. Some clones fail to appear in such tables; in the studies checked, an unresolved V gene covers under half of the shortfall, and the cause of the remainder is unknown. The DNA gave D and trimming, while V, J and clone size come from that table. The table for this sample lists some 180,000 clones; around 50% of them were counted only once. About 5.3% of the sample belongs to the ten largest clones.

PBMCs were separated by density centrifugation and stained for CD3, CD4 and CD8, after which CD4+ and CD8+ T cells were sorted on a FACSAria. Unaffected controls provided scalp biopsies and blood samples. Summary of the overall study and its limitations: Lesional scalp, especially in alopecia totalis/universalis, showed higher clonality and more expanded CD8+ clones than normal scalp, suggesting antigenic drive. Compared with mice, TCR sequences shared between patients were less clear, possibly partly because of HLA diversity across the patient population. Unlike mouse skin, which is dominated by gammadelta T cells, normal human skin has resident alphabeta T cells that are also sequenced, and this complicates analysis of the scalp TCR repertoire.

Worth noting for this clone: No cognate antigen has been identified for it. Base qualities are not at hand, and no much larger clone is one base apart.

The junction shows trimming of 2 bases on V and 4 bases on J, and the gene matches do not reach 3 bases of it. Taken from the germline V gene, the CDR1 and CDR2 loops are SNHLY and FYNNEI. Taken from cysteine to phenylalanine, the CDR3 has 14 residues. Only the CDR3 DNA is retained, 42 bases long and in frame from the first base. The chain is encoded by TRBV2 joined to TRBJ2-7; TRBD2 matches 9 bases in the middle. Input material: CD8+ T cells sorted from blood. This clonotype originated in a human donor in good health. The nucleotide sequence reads TGTGCCAGCAGTGAAAACACTAGCGGGTACGAGCAGTACTTC. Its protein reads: CASSENTSGYEQYF.